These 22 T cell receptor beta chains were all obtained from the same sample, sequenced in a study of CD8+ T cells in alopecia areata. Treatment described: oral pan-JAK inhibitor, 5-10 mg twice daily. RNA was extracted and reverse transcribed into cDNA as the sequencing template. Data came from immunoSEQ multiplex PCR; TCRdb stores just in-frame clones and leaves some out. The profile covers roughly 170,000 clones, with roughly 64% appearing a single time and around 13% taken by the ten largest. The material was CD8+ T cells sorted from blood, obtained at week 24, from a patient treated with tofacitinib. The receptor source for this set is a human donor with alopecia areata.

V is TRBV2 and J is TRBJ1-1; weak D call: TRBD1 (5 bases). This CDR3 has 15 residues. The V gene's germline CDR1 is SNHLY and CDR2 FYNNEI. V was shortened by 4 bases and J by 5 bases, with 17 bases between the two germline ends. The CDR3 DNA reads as TGTGCCAGCAGTGCAGAAGGGGTCCCGAATACTGAAGCTTTCTTT. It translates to CASSAEGVPNTEAFF.

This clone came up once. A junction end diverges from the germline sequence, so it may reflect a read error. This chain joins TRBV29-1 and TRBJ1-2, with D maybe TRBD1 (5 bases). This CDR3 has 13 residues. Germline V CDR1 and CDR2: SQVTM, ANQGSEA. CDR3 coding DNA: TGTACGGGGGTGGACATTAATAACTATGGCTACACCTTC. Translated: CTGVDINNYGYTF.

This CDR3 is CAWSAVRNTEAFF. For the CDR3, the DNA is TGTGCCTGGAGTGCCGTCCGGAACACTGAAGCTTTCTTT. The gene calls are TRBV30 and TRBJ1-1, with D uncertain. The ends were cut back, 1 base at V and 1 base at J, with 7 bases in the middle. Germline CDR1 and CDR2: GTSNPN and SVGIG (reference sequence). This CDR3 contains 13 residues.

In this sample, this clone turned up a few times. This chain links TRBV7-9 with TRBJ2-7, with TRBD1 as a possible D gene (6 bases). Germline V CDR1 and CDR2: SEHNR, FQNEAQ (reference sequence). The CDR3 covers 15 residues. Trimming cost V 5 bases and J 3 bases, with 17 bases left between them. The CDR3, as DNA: TGTGCCAGCAGCCCCGGACAGTCGAGAAGCTACGAGCAGTACTTC. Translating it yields CASSPGQSRSYEQYF.

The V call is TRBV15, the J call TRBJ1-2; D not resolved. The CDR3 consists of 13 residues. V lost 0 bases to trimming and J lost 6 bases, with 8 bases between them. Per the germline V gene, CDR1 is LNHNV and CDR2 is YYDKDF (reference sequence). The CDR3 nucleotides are TGTGCCACCAGCAGAGATGCCCGGGATGGCTACACCTTC. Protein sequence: CATSRDARDGYTF.

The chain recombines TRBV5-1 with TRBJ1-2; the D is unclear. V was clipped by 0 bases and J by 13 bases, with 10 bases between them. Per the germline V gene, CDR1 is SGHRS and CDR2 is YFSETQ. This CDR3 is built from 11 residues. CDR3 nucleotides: TGCGCCAGCAGCTTGGGGGGTTACCCCACCTTC. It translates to CASSLGGYPTF.

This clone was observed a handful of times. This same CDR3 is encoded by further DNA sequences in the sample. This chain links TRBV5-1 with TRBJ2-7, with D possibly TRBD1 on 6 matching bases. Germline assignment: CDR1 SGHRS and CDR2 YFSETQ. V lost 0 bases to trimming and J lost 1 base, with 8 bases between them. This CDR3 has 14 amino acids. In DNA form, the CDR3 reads TGCGCCAGCAGCTTGGGGCAGGGGTCCTACGAGCAGTACTTC. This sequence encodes CASSLGQGSYEQYF.

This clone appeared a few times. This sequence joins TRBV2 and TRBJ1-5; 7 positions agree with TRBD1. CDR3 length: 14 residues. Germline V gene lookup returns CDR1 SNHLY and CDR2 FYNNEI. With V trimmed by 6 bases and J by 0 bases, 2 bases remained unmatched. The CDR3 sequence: CASRQGNSNQPQHF. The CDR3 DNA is TGTGCCAGCAGACAGGGGAATAGCAATCAGCCCCAGCATTTT.

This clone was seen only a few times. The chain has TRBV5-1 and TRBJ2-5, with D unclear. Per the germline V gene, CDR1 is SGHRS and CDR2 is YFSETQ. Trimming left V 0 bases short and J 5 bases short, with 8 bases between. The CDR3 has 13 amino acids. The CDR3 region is CASSLVPGETQYF. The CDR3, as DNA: TGCGCCAGCAGCTTGGTGCCGGGTGAGACCCAGTACTTC.

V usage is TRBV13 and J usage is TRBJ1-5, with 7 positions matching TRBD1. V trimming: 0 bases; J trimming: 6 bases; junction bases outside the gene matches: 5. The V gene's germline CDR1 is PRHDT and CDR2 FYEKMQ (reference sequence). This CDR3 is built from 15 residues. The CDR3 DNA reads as TGTGCCAGCAGCTTAGGCGCGGCAGGGGGTCAGCCCCAGCATTTT. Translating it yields CASSLGAAGGQPQHF. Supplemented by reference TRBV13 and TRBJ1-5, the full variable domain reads AAGVIQSPRHLIKEKRETATLKCYPIPRHDTVYWYQQGPGQDPQFLISFYEKMQSDKGSIPDRFSAQQFSDYHSELNMSSLELGDSALYFCASSLGAAGGQPQHFGDGTRLSIL.

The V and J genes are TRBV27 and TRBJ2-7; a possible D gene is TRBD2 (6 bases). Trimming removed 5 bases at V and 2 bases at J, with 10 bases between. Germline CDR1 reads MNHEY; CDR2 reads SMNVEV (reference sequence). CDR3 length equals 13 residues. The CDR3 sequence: CASSEGGTYEQYF. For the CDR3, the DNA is TGTGCCAGCAGTGAGGGCGGGACCTACGAGCAGTACTTC.

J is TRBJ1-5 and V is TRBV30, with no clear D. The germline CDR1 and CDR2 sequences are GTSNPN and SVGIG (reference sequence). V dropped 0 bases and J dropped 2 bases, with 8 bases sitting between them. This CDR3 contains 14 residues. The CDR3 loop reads CAWSVFSRNQPQHF. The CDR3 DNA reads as TGTGCCTGGAGTGTCTTCAGTCGCAATCAGCCCCAGCATTTT.

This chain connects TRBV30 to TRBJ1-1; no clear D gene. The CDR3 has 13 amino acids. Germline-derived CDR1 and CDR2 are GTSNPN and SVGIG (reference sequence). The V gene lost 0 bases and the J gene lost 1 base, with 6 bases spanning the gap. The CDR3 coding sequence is TGTGCCTGGAGTGTCAGTCGGAACACTGAAGCTTTCTTT. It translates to CAWSVSRNTEAFF.

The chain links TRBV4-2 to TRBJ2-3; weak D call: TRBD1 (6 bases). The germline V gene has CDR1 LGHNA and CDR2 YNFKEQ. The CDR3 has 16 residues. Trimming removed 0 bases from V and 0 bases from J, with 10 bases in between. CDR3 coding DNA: TGTGCCAGCAGCCAAGAACAGGGATCTAGCACAGATACGCAGTATTTT. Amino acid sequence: CASSQEQGSSTDTQYF.

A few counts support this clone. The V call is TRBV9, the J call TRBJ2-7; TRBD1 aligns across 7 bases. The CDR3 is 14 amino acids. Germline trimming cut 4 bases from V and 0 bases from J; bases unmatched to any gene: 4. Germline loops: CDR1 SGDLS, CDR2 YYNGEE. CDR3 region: CASSPWDSSYEQYF. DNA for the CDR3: TGTGCCAGCAGCCCCTGGGACAGCTCCTACGAGCAGTACTTC.

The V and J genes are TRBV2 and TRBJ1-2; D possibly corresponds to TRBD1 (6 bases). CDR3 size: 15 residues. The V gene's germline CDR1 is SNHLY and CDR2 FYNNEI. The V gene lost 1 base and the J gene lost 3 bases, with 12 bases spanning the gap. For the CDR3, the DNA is TGTGCCAGCAGTGAAGGGGGCAGGGGATACTATGGCTACACCTTC. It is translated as CASSEGGRGYYGYTF.

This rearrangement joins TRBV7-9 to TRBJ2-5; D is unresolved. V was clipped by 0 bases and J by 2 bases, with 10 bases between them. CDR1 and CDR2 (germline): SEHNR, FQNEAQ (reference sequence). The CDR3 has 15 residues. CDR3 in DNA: TGTGCCAGCAGCTTAGCGCTGGGGTTGCAAGAGACCCAGTACTTC. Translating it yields CASSLALGLQETQYF.

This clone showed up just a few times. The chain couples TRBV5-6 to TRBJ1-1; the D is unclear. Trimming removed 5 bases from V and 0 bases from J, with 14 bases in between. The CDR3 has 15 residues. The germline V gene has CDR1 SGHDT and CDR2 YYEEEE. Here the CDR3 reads CASSIGYSMNTEAFF. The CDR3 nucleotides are TGTGCCAGCAGTATTGGCTACAGTATGAACACTGAAGCTTTCTTT.

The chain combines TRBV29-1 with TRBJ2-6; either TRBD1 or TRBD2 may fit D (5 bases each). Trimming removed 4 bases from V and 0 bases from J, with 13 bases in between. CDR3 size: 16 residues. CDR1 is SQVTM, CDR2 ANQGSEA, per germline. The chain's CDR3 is CSVGGRDVSGANVLTF. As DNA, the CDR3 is TGCAGCGTTGGCGGACGGGACGTCTCTGGGGCCAACGTCCTGACTTTC.

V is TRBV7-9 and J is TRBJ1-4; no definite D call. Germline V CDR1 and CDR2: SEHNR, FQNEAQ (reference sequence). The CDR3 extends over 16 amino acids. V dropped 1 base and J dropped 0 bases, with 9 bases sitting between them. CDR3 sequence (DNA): TGTGCCAGCAGCTTAGGGCAGAGCCCAACTAATGAAAAACTGTTTTTT. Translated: CASSLGQSPTNEKLFF.

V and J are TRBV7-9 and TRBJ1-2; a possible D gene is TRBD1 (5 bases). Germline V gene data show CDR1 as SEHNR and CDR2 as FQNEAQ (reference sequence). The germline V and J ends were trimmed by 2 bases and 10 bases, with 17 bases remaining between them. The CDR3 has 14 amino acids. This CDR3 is CASSLIDRKLYYTF. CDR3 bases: TGTGCCAGCAGCTTAATCGACAGAAAATTGTACTACACCTTC.

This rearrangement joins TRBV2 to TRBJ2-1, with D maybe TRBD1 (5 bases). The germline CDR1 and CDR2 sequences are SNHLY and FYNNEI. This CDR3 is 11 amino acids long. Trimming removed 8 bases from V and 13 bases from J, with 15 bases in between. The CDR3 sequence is CASWGGDNQFF. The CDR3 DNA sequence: TGTGCCAGCTGGGGCGGAGACAATCAGTTCTTC.